Listed here are 19 T cell receptor beta chains from one sample, sequenced in a study of CD8 T cells in ankylosing spondylitis (dated by TCRdb to between 2016 and 2019). Receptor libraries were prepared by 5' RACE. The reads were generated on an Illumina HiSeq 2500. In TCRdb, the public reads were trimmed at Q25 with fastp and aligned with MiXCR, with productive beta chains retained. One record per CDR3 amino acid sequence lists the most common genes and DNA. The sample has about 140,000 distinct CDR3 sequences on record, 7.3% of them singletons. Roughly 12% of the sample rests with the top ten. Material: blood, either unsorted or a sorted T cell fraction (not recorded which). Source of these receptors: a female donor with ankylosing spondylitis or in good health (not recorded which).

The CDR3 spells CASSLGPGDEQFF. CDR3 DNA sequence: TGTGCCAGCAGCTTAGGGCCAGGCGATGAGCAGTTCTTC. The chain uses TRBV11-2 and TRBJ2-1; D not certain. Germline V gene data show CDR1 as SGHAT and CDR2 as FQNNGV. Between the trimmed V and J ends, which lost 1 base and 8 bases, there was a span of 9 bases. This CDR3 has 13 amino acids.

In its sample, this clonotype was seen many times. The chain links TRBV15 to TRBJ1-2, with 7 bases aligning to TRBD1. The germline V gene encodes CDR1 LNHNV and CDR2 YYDKDF (reference sequence). Trimming cost V 4 bases and J 2 bases; bases outside gene matches: 7. CDR3 length equals 15 residues. CDR3 DNA sequence: TGTGCCACCAGCATGGACAGGAAAGGAAACTATGGCTACACCTTC. Translation gives CATSMDRKGNYGYTF.

This clonotype has a count of ten or more. In nucleotides, the CDR3 is TGCAGTGCGACTCGGGAGACAGGGTTCACTGAAGCTTTCTTT. Protein: CSATRETGFTEAFF. The V and J genes are TRBV20-1 and TRBJ1-1; the match to TRBD1 covers 7 bases. Germline lookup yields CDR1 DFQATT and CDR2 SNEGSKA (reference sequence). This CDR3 region has 14 residues. V trimming: 6 bases; J trimming: 4 bases; junction bases outside the gene matches: 11.

At least ten counts were recorded for this clonotype. The DNA of the CDR3 is TGTGCCAGCAGCCAAGCACAGACCTCTGGAAACACCATATATTTT. Translated: CASSQAQTSGNTIYF. V is TRBV4-2 and J is TRBJ1-3; D remains unclear. The CDR3 length is 15 residues. Trimming took off 1 base at V and 0 bases at J, with 7 bases between the two ends. In germline, CDR1 is LGHNA, CDR2 YNFKEQ.

This clonotype was seen many times. V is TRBV12-3 or TRBV12-4 and J is TRBJ2-1, with unresolved D. V dropped 6 bases and J dropped 4 bases, with 10 bases sitting between them. The CDR3 is 13 amino acids. CDR3 sequence (DNA): TGTGCCAGCAGCCATGGACCTTACAATGAGCAGTTCTTC. The encoded protein is CASSHGPYNEQFF.

This clonotype came up many times. The chain uses TRBV12-3 or TRBV12-4 and TRBJ2-1; either TRBD1 or TRBD2 may supply D (5 bases each). V dropped 2 bases and J dropped 0 bases, with 8 bases sitting between them. The CDR3 is 15 residues long. The CDR3 DNA is TGTGCCAGCAGTTTATGGGGGAGCTCCTACAATGAGCAGTTCTTC. This translates into CASSLWGSSYNEQFF.

This clonotype occurred many times. The chain uses TRBV28 and TRBJ2-7; 9 bases map to TRBD1. Trimming took 6 bases from V and 3 from J; bases not matched to a gene: 3. This CDR3 spans 13 amino acids. Germline loops: CDR1 MDHEN, CDR2 SYDVKM. This CDR3 is CASRQGANYEQYF. For the CDR3, the DNA is TGTGCCAGCAGACAGGGGGCGAACTACGAGCAGTACTTC.

This clonotype was detected many times. The chain links TRBV20-1 to TRBJ1-5; D remains ambiguous. Germline V CDR1 and CDR2: DFQATT, SNEGSKA (reference sequence). The CDR3 is made up of 12 amino acids. The germline V and J ends were trimmed by 2 bases and 7 bases, with 9 bases remaining between them. The CDR3 loop reads CSARRKGQPQHF. In DNA form, the CDR3 reads TGCAGTGCTAGACGCAAGGGCCAGCCCCAGCATTTT.

The rearrangement links TRBV3-1 to TRBJ2-6, with D perhaps TRBD1 (5 bases). Looked up from germline, CDR1 is LGHDT and CDR2 is YNNKEL (reference sequence). The V and J ends lost 4 bases and 0 bases respectively, with 10 bases between them. The CDR3 spans 16 residues. The CDR3 is CASSPTVFSGANVLTF. Here the CDR3 DNA reads TGTGCCAGCAGCCCGACAGTTTTCTCTGGGGCCAACGTCCTGACTTTC.

V and J are TRBV20-1 and TRBJ1-2; 7 bases align to TRBD1. The J segment lost 1 base and the V segment lost 3 bases, leaving 5 bases of the junction unmatched. Germline V gene data show CDR1 as DFQATT and CDR2 as SNEGSKA (reference sequence). The CDR3 loop spans 14 amino acids. The CDR3 DNA reads as TGCAGTGCTAGCGACAGGGAGGATAACTATGGCTACACCTTC. As protein: CSASDREDNYGYTF.

The sample holds a few counts of this clonotype. This chain links TRBV7-6 with TRBJ1-1; D gene ambiguous. Looked up from germline, CDR1 is SGHVS and CDR2 is FNYEAQ. This CDR3 has 17 amino acids. Trimming pared 5 bases from V and 0 bases from J, leaving 19 bases between. The CDR3 nucleotides are TGTGCCAGCAGCCGACGTCGGCCCCCTCATGTGAACACTGAAGCTTTCTTT. It encodes CASSRRRPPHVNTEAFF.

The table lists this clonotype with a few counts. This chain links TRBV2 with TRBJ1-2; 9 bases align to TRBD1. Germline lookup yields CDR1 SNHLY and CDR2 FYNNEI. The V and J ends lost 6 bases and 3 bases, in that order; junction bases with no gene match: 11. The CDR3 length is 16 residues. CDR3 protein: CASRGGDRALDYGYTF. CDR3 nucleotide sequence: TGTGCCAGCAGAGGGGGGGACAGGGCGCTGGACTATGGCTACACCTTC.

This clonotype occurred many times. The V and J genes are TRBV5-1 and TRBJ2-1; 7 bases are shared with TRBD1. CDR3 length: 15 amino acids. The J segment lost 7 bases and the V segment lost 4 bases, leaving 11 bases of the junction unmatched. Germline CDR1 is SGHRS and CDR2 is YFSETQ. Here the CDR3 DNA reads TGCGCCAGCAGCCTCGACAGGGTCTCCTTAAATGAGCAGTTCTTC. It codes for CASSLDRVSLNEQFF.

This clonotype has at least ten counts. This chain links TRBV7-8 with TRBJ1-4; the match to TRBD1 covers 8 bases. Germline V lookup: CDR1 SGHVS, CDR2 FQNEAQ. CDR3 length equals 17 residues. Unmatched junction bases numbered 15, after V lost 5 bases and J lost 7 bases. The DNA for the CDR3 is TGTGCCAGCAGCCCCGGGGGACAGGCCACCTGGGGTGAAAAACTGTTTTTT. Residues: CASSPGGQATWGEKLFF.

This clonotype was recorded many times. The V call is TRBV20-1, the J call TRBJ1-6; TRBD1 agrees at 7 bases. The CDR3 runs to 14 residues. With 2 bases clipped from V and 4 bases from J, the junction kept 2 bases outside the gene matches. Germline-derived CDR1 and CDR2 are DFQATT and SNEGSKA (reference sequence). CDR3 nucleotide sequence: TGCAGTGCTAGACAGGGGGTGTATAATTCACCCCTCCACTTT. As protein: CSARQGVYNSPLHF.

This clonotype was seen ten or more times. The rearrangement joins TRBV12-3 or TRBV12-4 to TRBJ1-6; D gene uncertain. Trimming took 6 bases from V and 10 from J, leaving 7 bases between them. The CDR3 has 11 residues. The CDR3 here is CASSLNSPLHF. The CDR3 nucleotides are TGTGCCAGCAGCTTAAACTCACCCCTCCACTTT.

Many counts were recorded for this clonotype. This chain connects TRBV7-8 to TRBJ1-4, with D uncertain. V lost 8 bases to trimming and J lost 8 bases, with 6 bases between them. The CDR3 runs 10 residues. Per the germline V gene, CDR1 is SGHVS and CDR2 is FQNEAQ. The CDR3 sequence: CASVVEKLFF. The CDR3 DNA reads TGTGCCAGCGTGGTAGAAAAACTGTTTTTT.

This clonotype was counted at least ten times. CDR3 coding DNA: TGCGCCAGCAGCCAAGTCGTACCCAGGCGCCGACAGTACCGGGACGGCTACACCTTC. It translates to CASSQVVPRRRQYRDGYTF. The genes are TRBV4-1 and TRBJ1-2, with D possibly being TRBD1 (5 bases). From germline, CDR1 is MGHRA and CDR2 YSYEKL. This CDR3 has 19 residues. Trimming pared 1 base from V and 8 bases from J, leaving 29 bases between.

There are many counts of this clonotype. The chain links TRBV5-1 to TRBJ2-5; 7 nucleotides match TRBD2. The CDR3 consists of 14 residues. From germline, CDR1 is SGHRS and CDR2 YFSETQ. J was trimmed by 5 bases and V by 4 bases; bases with no gene match: 8. As DNA, the CDR3 is TGCGCCAGCAGCCCGATTAGCGGGTGGGAGACCCAGTACTTC. This codes for CASSPISGWETQYF.